This TCR beta chain stems from a study of blood T cell repertoires in COVID-19 (dated by TCRdb to 2018 to 2020). Concerning the study at large: Samples from collaborators originated in the United States, Italy and Spain and spanned both the acute and convalescent phases of COVID-19. The material from the prospective study consisted of cDNA or gDNA derived from T cells, B-cell-depleted T cells, or PBMCs. Subjects who had been exposed to COVID-19, were actively infected with it, or had recovered from it provided the deeply sampled blood TCRbeta repertoires that made up the dataset. The repertoires were released in a freely available public database intended as a resource for research on the immune response to SARS-CoV-2. The samples were drawn from two sources: the first 160 participants of the ongoing ImmuneRACE study, and 950 to 1,500 subjects contributed by 6 global collaborators. Sample metadata almost always included a de-identified subject ID, COVID-19 status, age in years and sex. Where HLA class I and class II types were available, the types were taken from metadata supplied by the sample provider, not from assay-based typing.

TCRbeta CDR3 regions were amplified from genomic DNA by means of the immunoSEQ Assay, a bias-controlled multiplex PCR. The authors' analysis ran thus. Nucleated cell counts per sample were estimated from amplification of reference gene primers within the assay. To quantify the absolute abundance of each unique TCRbeta CDR3 rearrangement, sequence reads were collapsed and filtered. For each sample, productive Simpson clonality was calculated as the square root of Simpson's diversity index across productive rearrangements. The source is immuneACCESS, and TCRdb retained only in-frame sequences with V and J called. Part of the clones is not carried over; for the studies checked, unresolved V genes explain less than half of this, and the remainder is unexplained. The DNA was the basis for D and trimming; V, J and clone size are from that table. The sample table shows about 170,000 clones, and approximately 86% are seen once. The leading ten clones occupy approximately 1.2% of the sample.

Study-level results and caveats: How much clinical and demographic metadata was included differed by source and by participant, and the metadata was provided uncurated.

A second Seattle source provided samples from volunteer blood donors who had recovered from COVID-19. The collaborating institutions used their own protocols to collect whole blood in K2EDTA tubes. For TCRbeta analysis, collaborator samples were shipped as frozen whole blood, as isolated PBMCs, or as DNA extracted from either sample type. Comments on this clone: Its antigen remains undetermined. Per-nucleotide qualities are absent, and no much larger clonotype sits a single base away.

CDR1 and CDR2, per the germline V gene (reference sequence), are MNHEY and SMNVEV. V is clipped by 6 bases and J by 4 bases, and the sequence between their germline boundaries is 9 bases long. The CDR3 runs 12 amino acids, cysteine and phenylalanine included. The CDR3 DNA has 36 bases and is translated from base 1. What was sequenced was peripheral blood. The TCR sequence derives from a man aged 55 to 70 who had recovered from COVID-19. The rearrangement combines TRBV27 with TRBJ1-2; the D gene cannot be resolved reliably. The sequence in DNA is TGTGCCAGCAGCAAGGAGGGCTATGGCTACACCTTC. Its amino acids are CASSKEGYGYTF.